The 22 T cell receptor beta chains presented below share a single source sample, sequenced in a study of cytomegalovirus exposure and HLA in healthy donors (dated 2017 in TCRdb). Libraries were prepared through the immunoSEQ multiplex PCR assay. A mixture of 60 forward primers for TCR Vbeta segments and 13 reverse primers for TCR Jbeta segments was used in the multiplex PCR. Imported from immuneACCESS, the table was reduced by TCRdb to in-frame sequences with V and J called. These copies leave out some clones; in studies compared against another copy, an unresolved V gene accounts for under half, and the cause of the remainder is not known. This sample lists 60,000 or so clones; around 77% were detected once. The ten top clones hold approximately 3.4% of the sample. The sample consisted of PBMCs. These receptors originate from a woman aged 40 to 55 in good health and CMV-seropositive.

The genes are TRBV7-9 and TRBJ1-1, with a possible D match to TRBD1 (5 bases). This CDR3 comprises 15 residues. Germline assignment: CDR1 SEHNR and CDR2 FQNEAQ (reference sequence). V was pared by 5 bases and J by 0 bases, with 13 bases between. Here the CDR3 DNA reads TGTGCCAGCAGCCCGCGGGGCTCTTTGAACACTGAAGCTTTCTTT. Translation: CASSPRGSLNTEAFF.

A few counts support this clone. This chain uses TRBV4-1 with TRBJ1-1, with 7 nucleotides matching TRBD1. Germline CDR1 and CDR2: MGHRA and YSYEKL. V lost 1 base to trimming and J lost 6 bases; unmatched junction nucleotides: 8. CDR3 size: 15 residues. CDR3 loop: CASSQGGRGHAEAFF. The DNA for the CDR3 is TGCGCCAGCAGCCAAGGTGGAAGGGGGCACGCTGAAGCTTTCTTT.

This clone was counted once. V and J are TRBV6-4 and TRBJ1-4; D perhaps matches TRBD1 (6 bases). V dropped 6 bases and J dropped 5 bases, with 16 bases sitting between them. Germline V gives CDR1 MRHNA, CDR2 SNTAGT. This CDR3 region has 15 residues. The CDR3 DNA reads as TGTGCCAGCAGCCTCAGGGGTGGGGGAAATGAAAAACTGTTTTTT. This codes for CASSLRGGGNEKLFF.

CDR3 coding DNA: TGCAGCGTTGAGGGACAGGGAAACACCATATATTTT. Protein sequence: CSVEGQGNTIYF. The chain uses TRBV29-1 and TRBJ1-3; 7 bases are shared with TRBD1. Germline V gives CDR1 SQVTM, CDR2 ANQGSEA. CDR3 length: 12 residues. J was trimmed by 4 bases and V by 3 bases; bases with no gene match: 0.

This chain uses TRBV30 with TRBJ1-6, with a tentative D call TRBD1 (5 bases). CDR1 and CDR2 from the germline V gene are GTSNPN and SVGIG (reference sequence). The CDR3 sequence is 13 residues long. V lost 8 bases and J lost 9, with 17 bases in between. CDR3 loop: CAAQESILSPLHF. The CDR3 nucleotides read TGTGCCGCACAGGAATCGATCCTTTCACCCCTCCACTTT.

This sequence joins TRBV11-2 and TRBJ2-3, with a tentative D call TRBD1 (5 bases). This CDR3 has 15 residues. Germline CDR1 SGHAT, CDR2 FQNNGV. V lost 6 bases and J 0 bases, leaving 13 bases between the germline ends. CDR3 bases: TGTGCCAGCAGACCCGGACAAACAAGCACAGATACGCAGTATTTT. Translation gives CASRPGQTSTDTQYF. Variable domain in full (rest from reference TRBV11-2 and TRBJ2-3): EAGVAQSPRYKIIEKRQSVAFWCNPISGHATLYWYQQILGQGPKLLIQFQNNGVVDDSQLPKDRFSAERLKGVDSTLKIQPAKLEDSAVYLCASRPGQTSTDTQYFGPGTRLTVL.

The chain couples TRBV5-1 to TRBJ1-6, with 8 nucleotides matching TRBD1. V shed 4 bases, J shed 9 bases, and the junction held 6 bases outside the gene matches. Germline values: CDR1 SGHRS, CDR2 YFSETQ. The CDR3 covers 14 residues. CDR3 nucleotide sequence: TGCGCCAGCAGCCTCGGACAGGGTACTTCACCCCTCCACTTT. It yields the protein CASSLGQGTSPLHF.

J is TRBJ2-4 and V is TRBV4-3; TRBD1 aligns across 8 bases. Germline values: CDR1 LGHNA, CDR2 YSLEER. V was clipped by 4 bases and J by 0 bases; unmatched bases: 14. The CDR3 is 19 residues long. In DNA, the CDR3 is TGCGCCAGCAGCCCCCGGACAGGGTCGAATATCCTAGCCAAAAACATTCAGTACTTC. This encodes CASSPRTGSNILAKNIQYF.

This clone was counted only a few times. The chain links TRBV9 to TRBJ2-2, with 7 bases matching TRBD2. V trimming: 0 bases; J trimming: 5 bases; junction bases outside the gene matches: 7. The CDR3 runs to 16 residues. Germline CDR1 SGDLS, CDR2 YYNGEE. Written as DNA, the CDR3 is TGTGCCAGCAGCGTAGCTGGCGGGGGTTGGACCGGGGAGCTGTTTTTT. This sequence encodes CASSVAGGGWTGELFF.

The J gene is TRBJ1-2, the V gene TRBV27; 7 bases fit TRBD1. Germline CDR1 reads MNHEY; CDR2 reads SMNVEV (reference sequence). This CDR3 spans 14 amino acids. Germline trimming cut 7 bases from V and 2 bases from J; bases unmatched to any gene: 7. The chain's CDR3 is CASNIGGRNYGYTF. The CDR3 DNA reads as TGTGCCAGCAATATAGGGGGCCGGAACTATGGCTACACCTTC.

The CDR3 region is CAWSVLARDTQYF. The CDR3 DNA sequence: TGTGCCTGGAGTGTACTAGCTCGTGATACGCAGTATTTT. The chain carries TRBV30 and TRBJ2-3; perhaps TRBD2 as D (6 bases). Germline V CDR1 and CDR2: GTSNPN, SVGIG (reference sequence). The CDR3 runs to 13 residues. V shed 0 bases and J shed 6 bases, with 10 bases lying between them.

The V and J genes are TRBV7-9 and TRBJ2-3; tentatively, D is TRBD2 (5 bases). Germline CDR1 and CDR2: SEHNR and FQNEAQ (reference sequence). V was trimmed by 8 bases and J by 4 bases, leaving 19 bases between them. This CDR3 has 15 amino acids. CDR3 coding DNA: TGTGCCAGCGCGGCAGCAGGCCACGGGGCAGATACGCAGTATTTT. This encodes CASAAAGHGADTQYF.

This clone was seen once. The J gene is TRBJ2-1, the V gene TRBV19, with TRBD2 matching 9 bases. Germline V gene sequence: CDR1 LNHDA, CDR2 SQIVND (reference sequence). V lost 9 bases, J lost 9 bases, and 21 bases stayed unmatched. This CDR3 spans 17 amino acids. CDR3 sequence: CASSNPSSAGGRGEQFF. DNA of the CDR3: TGTGCCAGCTCTAACCCTTCTAGCGCGGGGGGGCGGGGTGAGCAGTTCTTC.

This chain links TRBV10-3 with TRBJ1-1; D is unclear. Trimming took 10 bases from V and 0 from J, leaving 24 bases between them. There are 17 residues in the CDR3. Per germline, CDR1 ENHRY and CDR2 SYGVKD. The CDR3 sequence is CATRPSGSRQMNTEAFF. Written as DNA, the CDR3 is TGTGCCACCCGTCCCTCTGGGTCGAGGCAAATGAACACTGAAGCTTTCTTT.

V is TRBV4-3 and J is TRBJ2-7, with 8 bases fitting TRBD2. The CDR3 spans 15 residues. Germline CDR1 and CDR2: LGHNA and YSLEER. V shed 4 bases and J 3 bases; nucleotides not matched to a gene: 8. The CDR3 sequence is CASSRTLGLDYEQYF. CDR3 bases: TGCGCCAGCAGCCGCACCCTGGGACTAGACTACGAGCAGTACTTC.

The chain joins TRBV19 to TRBJ2-7; D is unclear. CDR1 LNHDA and CDR2 SQIVND come from the germline V gene (reference sequence). The CDR3 runs 17 residues. V lost 2 bases and J 0 bases, leaving 17 bases between the germline ends. The DNA of the CDR3 is TGTGCCAGTAGTATAATTCGTGCGCCAGGAAGCTCCTACGAGCAGTACTTC. The encoded protein is CASSIIRAPGSSYEQYF.

This clone was detected a few times. CDR3 bases: TGCAGCGGGCGATCAGGGATGAGCACAGATACGCAGTATTTT. This translates into CSGRSGMSTDTQYF. The V and J genes are TRBV29-1 and TRBJ2-3; tentatively, D is TRBD1 (5 bases). Deletions cut 7 bases from V and 0 bases from J, with 14 bases between. The germline V gene has CDR1 SQVTM and CDR2 ANQGSEA. The CDR3 runs 14 residues.

This chain joins TRBV30 and TRBJ1-2; weak D call: TRBD1 (5 bases). V gave up 5 bases and J gave up 10 bases, with 17 bases separating them. The CDR3 totals 12 residues. Germline V gene lookup returns CDR1 GTSNPN and CDR2 SVGIG (reference sequence). The CDR3 is CAWSKLRGDYTF. The CDR3 DNA reads TGTGCCTGGTCCAAGTTAAGGGGCGACTACACCTTC.

In this sample, this clone turned up a few times. The rearrangement uses TRBV30 and TRBJ1-4; no firm D call. The germline gives CDR1 GTSNPN, CDR2 SVGIG (reference sequence). The ends were cut back, 0 bases at V and 0 bases at J, with 8 bases in the middle. The CDR3 has 15 amino acids. The CDR3 sequence is CAWSVPRATNEKLFF. The CDR3 DNA reads TGTGCCTGGAGTGTACCGCGAGCAACTAATGAAAAACTGTTTTTT.

The chain is built from TRBV13 and TRBJ1-1, with a weak D call TRBD1 (5 bases). The CDR3 covers 16 residues. V was clipped by 5 bases and J by 0 bases, with 16 bases between them. Germline lookup yields CDR1 PRHDT and CDR2 FYEKMQ (reference sequence). The chain's CDR3 is CASSRSTGLMNTEAFF. CDR3 nucleotide sequence: TGTGCCAGCAGCCGCAGTACAGGCTTGATGAACACTGAAGCTTTCTTT. The whole variable domain, remainder taken from reference TRBV13 and TRBJ1-1, is AAGVIQSPRHLIKEKRETATLKCYPIPRHDTVYWYQQGPGQDPQFLISFYEKMQSDKGSIPDRFSAQQFSDYHSELNMSSLELGDSALYFCASSRSTGLMNTEAFFGQGTRLTVV.

The V and J genes are TRBV6-5 and TRBJ1-5; a possible D gene is TRBD1 (5 bases). Germline V gene data show CDR1 as MNHEY and CDR2 as SVGAGI. Trimming shortened V by 7 bases and J by 0 bases, and 7 bases separated the two germline ends. This CDR3 has 13 amino acids. The CDR3 DNA follows: TGTGCCAGCAAAGGGGTTAGCAATCAGCCCCAGCATTTT. This codes for CASKGVSNQPQHF.

This clone showed up just a few times. The chain carries TRBV19 and TRBJ1-2; possibly TRBD1 for D (5 bases). CDR3 size: 13 residues. The V and J ends lost 4 bases and 5 bases respectively, with 11 bases between them. Per germline, CDR1 LNHDA and CDR2 SQIVND (reference sequence). This CDR3 reads CASSKTEEYGYTF. Written as DNA, the CDR3 is TGTGCCAGTAGTAAGACAGAAGAGTATGGCTACACCTTC.